This TCR beta chain came from a study of blood T cells in healthy people across ages. Alongside a J-beta primer mix, a sample-barcoded 5' primer served in a second PCR lasting roughly 7 to 11 cycles. Every sample produced at least 2.5 million CDR3-containing paired-end reads. Each CDR3 protein gets one entry after TCRdb re-called the 5' RACE reads with MiXCR. The sample has about a million distinct CDR3 sequences, around 48% seen once; the top ten hold around 15%. Caucasian, healthy and from Russia, the donors were aged between about 6 and 90. Trimming removed 5 bases from V and 11 bases from J, with 24 bases in between. The CDR3 consists of 15 residues. Germline V lookup: CDR1 LGHNA, CDR2 YNFKEQ.

The sequence derives from a man aged 25-40 years in good health. Specimen: blood. This chain links TRBV4-2 with TRBJ2-5, with D uncertain. The CDR3 DNA sequence: TGTGCCAGCAGCAGGACGGGCAGCGATTCGTATGAGCAGTACTTC. Its translation: CASSRTGSDSYEQYF.